The TCR beta chain under discussion was sequenced for a study of radiation and T cells in renal cell carcinoma. The germline V gene encodes CDR1 GTSNPN and CDR2 SVGIG (reference sequence). The CDR3 totals 13 residues. The V and J ends lost 1 base and 3 bases respectively, with 10 bases between them. Here immunoSEQ multiplex PCR was the method, and the copy in TCRdb shows in-frame clones only, minus some. The table has approximately 86,000 clones, 85% seen once; the top ten hold roughly a tenth. Time point given: blood 4 weeks post-SBRT, at nephrectomy. Treatment described: 15 Gy SBRT to primary tumor, nephrectomy 4 weeks later. After SBRT, blood was collected at 2 and 4 weeks, plus baseline. The patient's renal cell carcinoma had clear cell pathology.

This rearrangement joins TRBV30 to TRBJ2-7; possible D gene TRBD2, 5 bases. The TCR comes from a man between 50 and 59 years old with renal cell carcinoma. Here the sequenced sample was blood, taken from a patient whose treatment included radiotherapy and nephrectomy. The CDR3 nucleotides are TGTGCCTGGAGTGATGGGAGCCGCTACGAGCAGTACTTC. Its protein product is CAWSDGSRYEQYF.